Each of the 30 T cell receptor beta chains below was sequenced from the same sample in a study of blood T cell repertoires in COVID-19 (dated by TCRdb to 2018 to 2020). Library creation used the immunoSEQ multiplex PCR assay. As stored in TCRdb, this immuneACCESS dataset retains in-frame rearrangements with V and J assigned. A fraction of the clones does not appear; measured against another copy, unresolved V genes explain less than half of the discrepancy, and the remainder lacks a known reason. The sample has about 250,000 clones on record, around 89% of them singletons. The ten largest clones represent around 3% of the sample. The sample consisted of PBMCs or T cells enriched from blood (not recorded which). The receptors come from a woman in her 50s who had recovered from COVID-19.

The table lists this clone with a few counts. The chain combines TRBV28 with TRBJ2-7; TRBD2 matches 9 bases. V lost 2 bases, J lost 9 bases, and 8 bases stayed unmatched. CDR1 MDHEN and CDR2 SYDVKM come from the germline V gene. The CDR3 loop spans 14 amino acids. The CDR3 region is CASSLAGGSSVQYF. DNA of the CDR3: TGTGCCAGCAGTTTAGCGGGAGGGTCCTCTGTGCAGTACTTC.

For the CDR3, the DNA is TGTGCCAGCAGAACCCCGGGACAGGGTAAAGACGAGCAGTACTTC. Its translation: CASRTPGQGKDEQYF. This chain connects TRBV28 to TRBJ2-7; TRBD1 matches at 9 bases. In germline, CDR1 is MDHEN, CDR2 SYDVKM. V lost 6 bases and J lost 5; bases outside the gene matches: 11. The CDR3 contains 15 residues.

V is TRBV27 and J is TRBJ1-6; the match to TRBD1 covers 9 bases. CDR3 size: 14 residues. Losses at the gene ends were 6 bases for V and 9 bases for J; bases not matched to a gene: 6. Germline assignment: CDR1 MNHEY and CDR2 SMNVEV (reference sequence). As DNA, the CDR3 is TGTGCCAGCAGCTGGACAGGGGTTGCTTCACCCCTCCACTTT. Residues: CASSWTGVASPLHF.

The chain uses TRBV6-2 or TRBV6-3 and TRBJ1-6; 8 bases match TRBD1. The CDR3 runs to 17 residues. CDR1 is MNHEY and CDR2 is SVGEGT in the germline V gene. Unmatched junction bases numbered 8, after V lost 0 bases and J lost 7 bases. CDR3: CASSYSGRTGKNSPLHF. In nucleotides, the CDR3 is TGTGCCAGCAGTTACTCGGGACGGACAGGGAAGAATTCACCCCTCCACTTT.

CDR3 sequence reads: CAMGQGQNSPLHF. The CDR3 bases are TGTGCGATGGGGCAGGGGCAGAATTCACCCCTCCACTTT. The chain links TRBV10-3 to TRBJ1-6; D possibly corresponds to TRBD1 (6 bases). The CDR3 length is 13 residues. Germline-derived CDR1 and CDR2 are ENHRY and SYGVKD.

The V gene is TRBV6-2 or TRBV6-3, the J gene TRBJ2-2; D unclear. V lost 2 bases to trimming and J lost 2 bases, with 9 bases between them. This CDR3 comprises 15 residues. Germline V gene lookup returns CDR1 MNHEY and CDR2 SVGEGT. DNA of the CDR3: TGTGCCAGCAGTTACGTAGCTGTTAACACCGGGGAGCTGTTTTTT. It yields the protein CASSYVAVNTGELFF.

This clone was recorded once. The gene calls are TRBV6-4 and TRBJ2-1; 7 bases match TRBD2. J gave up 9 bases and V 3 bases, and 5 bases lay outside the gene matches. Germline V gene data show CDR1 as MRHNA and CDR2 as SNTAGT. The CDR3 extends over 13 amino acids. CDR3 nucleotides: TGTGCCAGCAGTGAATTAGGCGGGGGTGAGCAGTTCTTC. Translated: CASSELGGGEQFF.

V usage is TRBV2 and J usage is TRBJ2-7; D remains ambiguous. The CDR3 runs to 12 residues. The ends were cut back, 5 bases at V and 5 bases at J, with 10 bases in the middle. Looked up from germline, CDR1 is SNHLY and CDR2 is FYNNEI. CDR3 loop: CASSNLGDEQYF. The CDR3 nucleotides read TGTGCCAGCAGTAACCTTGGAGACGAGCAGTACTTC.

In this sample, this clone turned up a few times. This chain links TRBV27 with TRBJ2-7; TRBD2 agrees at 12 bases. The germline gives CDR1 MNHEY, CDR2 SMNVEV (reference sequence). The CDR3 is 14 residues long. The junction had 7 bases not matched to a gene; V was cut back by 7 bases and J by 6 bases. Written as DNA, the CDR3 is TGTGCCAGCAAGCAACTAGCGGGAGGCCCCGAGCAGTACTTC. Translation gives CASKQLAGGPEQYF.

The chain recombines TRBV18 with TRBJ2-5, with a possible D match to TRBD1 (6 bases). Trimming pared 3 bases from V and 2 bases from J, leaving 10 bases between. Germline V gene data show CDR1 as KGHSH and CDR2 as LQKENI. The CDR3 spans 14 residues. CDR3 in amino acids: CASSPRQVQETQYF. CDR3 sequence (DNA): TGTGCCAGCTCACCTAGACAGGTTCAAGAGACCCAGTACTTC.

The chain links TRBV5-1 to TRBJ2-2, with TRBD1 as a possible D gene (6 bases). The CDR3 consists of 17 residues. Germline loops: CDR1 SGHRS, CDR2 YFSETQ. Trimming shortened V by 5 bases and J by 2 bases, and 19 bases separated the two germline ends. The CDR3 spells CASSFSGWTDNTGELFF. In DNA, the CDR3 is TGCGCCAGCAGTTTTTCCGGTTGGACAGATAACACCGGGGAGCTGTTTTTT.

The rearrangement links TRBV19 to TRBJ1-6, with TRBD1 matching over 11 bases. Germline V gene sequence: CDR1 LNHDA, CDR2 SQIVND (reference sequence). V shed 5 bases and J 2 bases; nucleotides not matched to a gene: 2. The CDR3 is 16 amino acids. CDR3 bases: TGTGCCAGTAGTGGGGGACAGGGGGCCTATAATTCACCCCTCCACTTT. It encodes CASSGGQGAYNSPLHF.

J is TRBJ2-7 and V is TRBV4-1, with 11 bases fitting TRBD2. V shed 4 bases, J shed 3 bases, and the junction held 8 bases outside the gene matches. This CDR3 is 16 amino acids long. Looked up from germline, CDR1 is MGHRA and CDR2 is YSYEKL. This CDR3 is CASSPSLAGVGYEQYF. Here the CDR3 DNA reads TGCGCCAGCAGCCCGTCACTAGCGGGAGTCGGCTACGAGCAGTACTTC.

The chain has TRBV3-1 (or the pseudogene TRBV3-2) and TRBJ2-2, with D uncertain. CDR1 is LGHDT, CDR2 YNNKEL, per germline (reference sequence). The CDR3 is made up of 15 amino acids. V lost 4 bases, J lost 0 bases, and 9 bases lay in between. CDR3 bases: TGTGCCAGCAGCCTCTCTCCAGCGAACACCGGGGAGCTGTTTTTT. Protein sequence: CASSLSPANTGELFF.

The CDR3 nucleotides are TGTGCCAGCAGCCGAAGGCAGGGCAGCACAGATACGCAGTATTTT. It encodes CASSRRQGSTDTQYF. This sequence joins TRBV13 and TRBJ2-3; D is possibly TRBD1 (5 bases). The CDR3 sequence is 15 residues long. Germline V CDR1 and CDR2: PRHDT, FYEKMQ (reference sequence). Trimming cost V 5 bases and J 0 bases, with 12 bases left between them.

The chain combines TRBV28 with TRBJ1-1; D ambiguous. V lost 6 bases, J lost 7 bases, and 18 bases lay in between. CDR3 length: 14 amino acids. Germline lookup yields CDR1 MDHEN and CDR2 SYDVKM. As DNA, the CDR3 is TGTGCCAGCAGCCCCCCCCGTCCAACGGGTGAAGCTTTCTTT. Translation: CASSPPRPTGEAFF.

The CDR3 coding sequence is TGCAGCGTGGAGCTAGCGGCGGTTCTGTATTTT. Translation gives CSVELAAVLYF. The V call is TRBV29-1, the J call TRBJ2-3; TRBD2 matches at 7 bases. The V gene end was trimmed by 6 bases and the J gene end by 14 bases; junction bases not matched to a gene: 11. The germline gives CDR1 SQVTM, CDR2 ANQGSEA. The CDR3 loop spans 11 amino acids.

The chain links TRBV18 to TRBJ1-3; 7 nucleotides match TRBD1. The V gene end was trimmed by 6 bases and the J gene end by 2 bases; junction bases not matched to a gene: 4. The CDR3 runs 14 residues. Per germline, CDR1 KGHSH and CDR2 LQKENI. CDR3 sequence reads: CASSGQDTGNTIYF. CDR3 in DNA: TGTGCCAGCTCTGGACAGGATACTGGAAACACCATATATTTT.

The chain recombines TRBV28 with TRBJ2-6, with 12 positions matching TRBD1. Losses at the gene ends were 6 bases for V and 2 bases for J; bases not matched to a gene: 17. Germline CDR1 MDHEN, CDR2 SYDVKM. CDR3 length: 21 amino acids. CDR3 sequence: CASSFAYGTGGTSAGANVLTF. The CDR3 bases are TGTGCCAGCAGCTTCGCTTACGGGACAGGGGGCACCTCGGCTGGGGCCAACGTCCTGACTTTC.

CDR3 loop: CASSLDPGGGYTF. As DNA, the CDR3 is TGTGCCAGCAGCTTAGATCCAGGGGGAGGCTACACCTTC. The chain uses TRBV7-9 and TRBJ1-2; 7 bases are shared with TRBD1. The CDR3 sequence is 13 residues long. Germline lookup yields CDR1 SEHNR and CDR2 FQNEAQ (reference sequence). The V and J ends lost 1 base and 8 bases, in that order; junction bases with no gene match: 4.

The chain employs TRBV29-1 and TRBJ1-6; D gene unclear. This CDR3 is built from 14 residues. CDR1 is SQVTM and CDR2 is ANQGSEA in the germline V gene. V lost 8 bases to trimming and J lost 7 bases, with 18 bases between them. CDR3 DNA sequence: TGCAGCCCCAAGAGAGGCCTTCGGAATTCACCCCTCCACTTT. Translation: CSPKRGLRNSPLHF. The entire variable domain, with the rest obtained from reference TRBV29-1 and TRBJ1-6, is as follows: SAVISQKPSRDICQRGTSLTIQCQVDSQVTMMFWYRQQPGQSLTLIATANQGSEATYESGFVIDKFPISRPNLTFSTLTVSNMSPEDSSIYLCSPKRGLRNSPLHFGNGTRLTVT.

The chain links TRBV5-1 to TRBJ2-4; possibly TRBD1 for D (6 bases). This CDR3 has 17 residues. The V end was cut by 4 bases, the J end by 0 bases, with 17 bases between. Per the germline V gene, CDR1 is SGHRS and CDR2 is YFSETQ. Here the CDR3 reads CASSPTPGQLAKNIQYF. DNA of the CDR3: TGCGCCAGCAGCCCTACTCCTGGACAGTTAGCCAAAAACATTCAGTACTTC. The complete variable domain, with remaining parts taken from reference TRBV5-1 and TRBJ2-4, reads KAGVTQTPRYLIKTRGQQVTLSCSPISGHRSVSWYQQTPGQGLQFLFEYFSETQRNKGNFPGRFSGRQFSNSRSEMNVSTLELGDSALYLCASSPTPGQLAKNIQYFGAGTRLSVL.

CDR3 coding DNA: TGTGCCAGCAGCCAAGATACCGGGTATGGCTACACCTTC. This translates into CASSQDTGYGYTF. The rearrangement joins TRBV3-1 (or the pseudogene TRBV3-2) to TRBJ1-2, with D uncertain. V was shortened by 0 bases and J by 5 bases, with 7 bases between the two germline ends. Germline CDR1 reads LGHDT; CDR2 reads YNNKEL (reference sequence). The CDR3 runs 13 residues.

V is TRBV19 and J is TRBJ2-1; D gene unclear. The CDR3 length is 15 residues. Germline values: CDR1 LNHDA, CDR2 SQIVND (reference sequence). The ends were cut back, 2 bases at V and 0 bases at J, with 8 bases in the middle. The CDR3 loop reads CASSINSNSYNEQFF. Written as DNA, the CDR3 is TGTGCCAGTAGTATAAACAGTAACTCCTACAATGAGCAGTTCTTC. Full variable domain (outside the CDR3, taken from reference TRBV19 and TRBJ2-1): DGGITQSPKYLFRKEGQNVTLSCEQNLNHDAMYWYRQDPGQGLRLIYYSQIVNDFQKGDIAEGYSVSREKKESFPLTVTSAQKNPTAFYLCASSINSNSYNEQFFGPGTRLTVL.

The chain carries TRBV18 and TRBJ1-1; no clear D. V gave up 0 bases and J gave up 4 bases, with 6 bases separating them. In germline, CDR1 is KGHSH, CDR2 LQKENI. This CDR3 region has 13 residues. CDR3 sequence: CASSPPGRTEAFF. As DNA, the CDR3 is TGTGCCAGCTCACCACCGGGCCGCACTGAAGCTTTCTTT.

The CDR3 here is CATSKRSGQETQYF. The CDR3 coding sequence is TGTGCCACCTCCAAGCGGTCCGGGCAAGAGACCCAGTACTTC. The chain links TRBV19 to TRBJ2-5; possible D gene TRBD2, 5 bases. Germline V gene lookup returns CDR1 LNHDA and CDR2 SQIVND (reference sequence). The CDR3 runs 14 residues. V was clipped by 10 bases and J by 2 bases, with 17 bases between them.

This chain links TRBV6-2 or TRBV6-3 with TRBJ2-5; D perhaps matches TRBD2 (6 bases). V was trimmed by 6 bases and J by 4 bases, leaving 15 bases between them. The CDR3 sequence is 14 residues long. Germline V gene data show CDR1 as MNHEY and CDR2 as SVGEGT. This CDR3 is CASSRMGGVETQYF. Written as DNA, the CDR3 is TGTGCCAGCAGCAGAATGGGGGGAGTAGAGACCCAGTACTTC.

V usage is TRBV18 and J usage is TRBJ2-1; 8 bases match TRBD2. V lost 2 bases, J lost 3 bases, and 3 bases stayed unmatched. Germline V CDR1 and CDR2: KGHSH, LQKENI. CDR3 length equals 15 residues. CDR3 amino acids: CASSPNSGSYNEQFF. The CDR3 DNA reads TGTGCCAGCTCACCAAACAGCGGGAGCTACAATGAGCAGTTCTTC.

The rearrangement joins TRBV6-5 to TRBJ1-1, with TRBD1 identical over 10 bases. The CDR3 runs to 15 residues. With V trimmed by 3 bases and J by 4 bases, 5 bases remained unmatched. The germline CDR1 and CDR2 sequences are MNHEY and SVGAGI. The DNA of the CDR3 is TGTGCCAGCAGTTATTGGGACAGGGGAGCCACTGAAGCTTTCTTT. Translating it yields CASSYWDRGATEAFF.

The chain uses TRBV18 and TRBJ1-3, with 9 bases that match TRBD1. This CDR3 is built from 17 residues. V lost 3 bases, J lost 0 bases, and 6 bases stayed unmatched. CDR1 is KGHSH, CDR2 LQKENI, per germline. CDR3 loop: CASSPQTGGFSGNTIYF. For the CDR3, the DNA is TGTGCCAGCTCACCTCAAACAGGGGGCTTCTCTGGAAACACCATATATTTT.